Listed below are T cell receptor beta chains from one sample, sequenced in a study of T cell repertoires in cytomegalovirus infection. In TCRdb, the reads were re-called with MiXCR into one record per CDR3 protein. The table has around 490,000 distinct CDR3 sequences, about 30% seen once. Sequencing used PBMCs. The receptors shown here come from a human donor in good health (CMV status not recorded). Some clones in this sample may be carry-over from other donors' samples. CDR3s include the opening cysteine and the closing phenylalanine or tryptophan. The D gene is left open where the match is weak. Only part of the rows carry a size: once, few, many, or a class if the clone is expanded.

>NA|TRBJ2-5|NA|TRBV4-3
CASSQEWWREETQYF
TGCGCCAGCAGCCAAGAATGGTGGAGGGAAGAGACCCAGTACTTC
>few|TRBJ2-1|TRBD1|TRBV6-2/TRBV6-3
CASSYSISTGEVYNEQFF
TGTGCCAGCAGTTACTCGATTTCGACAGGGGAGGTCTACAATGAGCAGTTCTTC
>few|TRBJ2-1|TRBD2|TRBV10-3
CAIRSGTSGRDMEFF
TGTGCCATCAGATCCGGGACTAGCGGGAGAGATATGGAGTTCTTC
>few|TRBJ2-3|NA|TRBV6-2/TRBV6-3
CASSNQWPADTQYF
TGTGCCAGCAGCAACCAGTGGCCAGCAGATACGCAGTATTTT
>few|TRBJ2-5|NA|TRBV7-2
CASSLLQASRETQYF
TGTGCCAGCAGCTTACTCCAGGCATCGCGAGAGACCCAGTACTTC
>few|TRBJ2-3|TRBD2|TRBV7-2
CASRETRGSTDTQYF
TGTGCCAGCAGGGAAACGCGGGGGAGCACAGATACGCAGTATTTT
>few|TRBJ2-5|TRBD1|TRBV19
CASSIIGQGNGETQYF
TGTGCCAGTAGTATTATTGGACAGGGGAATGGAGAGACCCAGTACTTC
>few|TRBJ2-3|TRBD2|TRBV7-8
CASSRTSGSATDTQYF
TGTGCCAGCAGCCGGACTAGCGGGAGCGCAACAGATACGCAGTATTTT
>many|TRBJ2-3|NA|TRBV7-3
CASSFDRDFLGDTQYF
TGTGCCAGCAGCTTTGACCGGGACTTTCTAGGGGATACGCAGTATTTT
>many|TRBJ1-2|NA|TRBV7-2
CASSQQELEGYGYTF
TGTGCCAGCAGCCAGCAGGAGTTAGAAGGCTATGGCTACACCTTC
>NA|TRBJ2-2|TRBD2|TRBV19
CASSVLAGVTGELFF
TGTGCCAGTAGTGTGCTAGCGGGAGTAACCGGGGAGCTGTTTTTT
>NA|TRBJ2-6|TRBD2|TRBV6-2/TRBV6-3
CASSYLAGASGANVLTF
TGTGCCAGCAGTTACCTAGCGGGGGCCTCTGGGGCCAACGTCCTGACTTTC
>few|TRBJ2-1|NA|TRBV5-6
CASSPHAGSDYNEQFF
TGTGCCAGCAGCCCCCACGCGGGTTCAGACTACAATGAGCAGTTCTTC
>few|TRBJ2-1|NA|TRBV9
CASRKDSLNEQFF
TGTGCCAGCAGGAAGGACAGCCTCAATGAGCAGTTCTTC
>NA|TRBJ2-3|TRBD2|TRBV7-2
CASRPGTSPDTQYF
TGTGCCAGCAGGCCCGGGACTAGCCCAGATACGCAGTATTTT
>NA|TRBJ2-5|NA|TRBV5-1
CASSEGQETQYF
TGCGCCAGCAGTGAGGGGCAAGAGACCCAGTACTTC
>many|TRBJ2-5|NA|TRBV7-8
CASSQGSQETQYF
TGTGCCAGCAGCCAAGGGTCCCAAGAGACCCAGTACTTC
>NA|TRBJ1-1|NA|TRBV20-1
CSASPQGNTEAFF
TGCAGTGCTTCGCCTCAGGGGAACACTGAAGCTTTCTTT
>few|TRBJ2-1|NA|TRBV29-1
CSVIPRGHEQFF
TGCAGCGTTATCCCGCGAGGGCATGAGCAGTTCTTC
>NA|TRBJ2-1|TRBD2|TRBV13
CASSLTSGRENEQFF
TGTGCCAGCAGCTTGACTAGCGGGAGAGAGAATGAGCAGTTCTTC
>many|TRBJ2-5|TRBD1|TRBV7-6
CASSSGQKETQYF
TGTGCCAGCAGCTCGGGACAGAAAGAGACCCAGTACTTC
>few|TRBJ2-3|TRBD2|TRBV19
CASSIGLAGGLLDTQYF
TGTGCCAGTAGTATAGGACTAGCGGGAGGTCTATTGGATACGCAGTATTTT
>NA|TRBJ2-7|NA|TRBV5-4
CASSLKQGTNEQYF
TGTGCCAGCAGCTTGAAACAGGGTACCAACGAGCAGTACTTC
>few|TRBJ2-1|NA|TRBV15
CATSRESGIQHEQFF
TGTGCCACCAGCAGAGAATCCGGGATTCAGCATGAGCAGTTCTTC
>few|TRBJ2-1|NA|TRBV12-3/TRBV12-4
CASSSSTQLNEQFF
TGTGCCAGCAGTTCGTCGACTCAATTGAATGAGCAGTTCTTC
>few|TRBJ2-1|TRBD2|TRBV7-6
CASSLGGGGFDEQFF
TGTGCCAGCAGCTTAGGGGGGGGGGGGTTCGATGAGCAGTTCTTC